A single sample is the source of the 30 T cell receptor beta chains below, sequenced in a study of cytomegalovirus exposure and HLA in healthy donors. 13 Jbeta primers and 60 Vbeta primers were used for the PCR. Only in-frame clones appear in the TCRdb table, and some are missing; sequencing was by immunoSEQ multiplex PCR. The data show 95,000 to 150,000 clones, about 81% seen once. Sequenced input: PBMCs. The receptors originated from a man aged 35 to 55 in good health and CMV-seronegative.

J is TRBJ1-2 and V is TRBV20-1; D perhaps matches TRBD1 (5 bases). This CDR3 is 10 amino acids long. Germline V gene sequence: CDR1 DFQATT, CDR2 SNEGSKA (reference sequence). The CDR3 DNA sequence: TGCGTGGGGCTTAACTATGGCTACACCTTC. It specifies CVGLNYGYTF.

The genes are TRBV7-6 and TRBJ1-1; the match to TRBD1 covers 10 bases. There are 15 residues in the CDR3. Germline CDR1 is SGHVS and CDR2 is FNYEAQ. Unmatched junction bases numbered 6, after V lost 4 bases and J lost 4 bases. The CDR3 coding sequence is TGTGCCAGCAGCTCAGGACAGGGGGGTTTCACTGAAGCTTTCTTT. Translation: CASSSGQGGFTEAFF.

The chain joins TRBV15 to TRBJ2-3, with D unresolved. The germline V gene has CDR1 LNHNV and CDR2 YYDKDF (reference sequence). Trimming left V 5 bases short and J 0 bases short, with 12 bases between. The CDR3 covers 15 residues. The CDR3 is CATSRDSISTDTQYF. In DNA, the CDR3 is TGTGCCACCAGCCGCGACTCCATAAGCACAGATACGCAGTATTTT.

In its sample, this clone was seen once. The chain is built from TRBV7-2 and TRBJ1-3; D is unclear. V was clipped by 4 bases and J by 1 base, with 8 bases between them. Germline assignment: CDR1 SGHTA and CDR2 FQGNSA. This CDR3 spans 14 amino acids. The CDR3 reads CASSSPGSGNTIYF. CDR3 nucleotide sequence: TGTGCCAGCAGCTCCCCCGGGTCTGGAAACACCATATATTTT. Full variable domain (rest looked up from reference TRBV7-2 and TRBJ1-3): GAGVSQSPSNKVTEKGKDVELRCDPISGHTALYWYRQSLGQGLEFLIYFQGNSAPDKSGLPSDRFSAERTGGSVSTLTIQRTQQEDSAVYLCASSSPGSGNTIYFGEGSWLTVV.

The V and J genes are TRBV4-3 and TRBJ1-6; D is uncertain. V was shortened by 0 bases and J by 9 bases, with 9 bases between the two germline ends. This CDR3 spans 14 amino acids. Germline CDR1 reads LGHNA; CDR2 reads YSLEER. The CDR3, as DNA: TGCGCCAGCAGCCAAGATGGAGGGATTTCACCCCTCCACTTT. This gives the protein CASSQDGGISPLHF.

This rearrangement joins TRBV18 to TRBJ2-1, with 10 positions matching TRBD2. Looked up from germline, CDR1 is KGHSH and CDR2 is LQKENI. V was clipped by 3 bases and J by 6 bases; unmatched bases: 8. This CDR3 is 16 amino acids long. The CDR3 region has the DNA TGTGCCAGCTCACCGGAGAGCGGGAGGGAAGTCAATGAGCAGTTCTTC. Translated: CASSPESGREVNEQFF.

The chain carries TRBV7-2 and TRBJ1-2; D is ambiguous. Germline V lookup: CDR1 SGHTA, CDR2 FQGNSA. The CDR3 consists of 14 residues. Deletions cut 1 base from V and 0 bases from J, with 6 bases between. The chain's CDR3 is CASSLDTTNYGYTF. For the CDR3, the DNA is TGTGCCAGCAGCTTAGACACCACTAACTATGGCTACACCTTC.

Details on this clone: Mismatch with germline at one junction end may stem from a read error. This chain joins TRBV30 and TRBJ1-4, with D perhaps matching TRBD1 (5 bases). Germline CDR1 and CDR2: GTSNPN and SVGIG (reference sequence). The CDR3 runs to 13 residues. CDR3 DNA: TGTGCCTGGAGTGCCAGACCACAGGATAGATGGCTTTTT. This encodes CAWSARPQDRWLF. The full variable domain, with the rest looked up from reference TRBV30 and TRBJ1-4, is SQTIHQWPATLVQPVGSPLSLECTVEGTSNPNLYWYRQAAGRGLQLLFYSVGIGQISSEVPQNLSASRPQDRQFILSSKKLLLSDSGFYLCAWSARPQDRWLFGSGTQLSVL.

This chain joins TRBV11-2 and TRBJ2-7; D might be TRBD2 (6 bases). CDR1 is SGHAT and CDR2 is FQNNGV in the germline V gene. The CDR3 totals 14 residues. V was clipped by 0 bases and J by 6 bases, with 12 bases between them. In DNA, the CDR3 is TGTGCCAGCAGCTTAGAGGCGCTAGCGTCCGAGCAGTACTTC. Residues: CASSLEALASEQYF.

The chain is built from TRBV29-1 and TRBJ1-4; possibly TRBD1 for D (6 bases). Germline V gene lookup returns CDR1 SQVTM and CDR2 ANQGSEA. Trimming pared 7 bases from V and 2 bases from J, leaving 20 bases between. The CDR3 is made up of 16 amino acids. The CDR3 sequence: CSAFGGAGATNEKLFF. CDR3 nucleotides: TGCAGCGCCTTTGGTGGGGCAGGGGCGACTAATGAAAAACTGTTTTTT.

V and J are TRBV6-5 and TRBJ1-2, with TRBD1 as a possible D gene (6 bases). The CDR3 length is 12 residues. Between the trimmed V and J ends, which lost 10 bases and 6 bases, there was a span of 15 bases. Per germline, CDR1 MNHEY and CDR2 SVGAGI. The CDR3 DNA is TGTGCCACCCAAGAAGGGGGACATGGCTACACCTTC. Amino acid sequence: CATQEGGHGYTF.

The J gene is TRBJ2-5, the V gene TRBV4-2, with 7 bases matching TRBD2. CDR3 length: 15 amino acids. Germline trimming cut 3 bases from V and 4 bases from J; bases unmatched to any gene: 8. From germline, CDR1 is LGHNA and CDR2 YNFKEQ. CDR3 DNA sequence: TGTGCCAGCAGCCAGCTTGAGCGGGGTCCAGAGACCCAGTACTTC. The encoded protein is CASSQLERGPETQYF.

The chain recombines TRBV28 with TRBJ1-1; D is ambiguous. The CDR3 spans 14 residues. V was cut by 4 bases and J by 3 bases, with 12 bases left in between. Germline loops: CDR1 MDHEN, CDR2 SYDVKM. The CDR3 nucleotides read TGTGCCAGCAGTTCCCCCAGGTGGGACACTGAAGCTTTCTTT. The encoded protein is CASSSPRWDTEAFF.

V is TRBV6-5 and J is TRBJ2-7; weak D call: TRBD2 (5 bases). V lost 5 bases and J 2 bases, leaving 10 bases between the germline ends. The CDR3 contains 13 residues. CDR1 is MNHEY, CDR2 SVGAGI, per germline. The CDR3 region has the DNA TGTGCCAGCAGTCAGACGGGGACCTACGAGCAGTACTTC. Translated: CASSQTGTYEQYF.

J is TRBJ2-1 and V is TRBV5-4; TRBD2 matches at 9 bases. The CDR3 runs 13 residues. Germline-derived CDR1 and CDR2 are SGHNT and YYREEE (reference sequence). The junction had 11 bases not matched to a gene; V was cut back by 3 bases and J by 16 bases. The CDR3 here is CASSSSSGITYFF. The CDR3 nucleotides are TGTGCCAGCAGCTCTTCTAGCGGGATCACGTATTTCTTC.

This rearrangement joins TRBV14 to TRBJ1-5, with no clear D. The V end lost 1 base, the J end lost 0 bases, and 19 bases lay between the germline ends. Germline CDR1 SGHDN, CDR2 FVKESK. The CDR3 extends over 19 amino acids. The CDR3, as DNA: TGTGCCAGCAGCCAAGTGATCTCACTCTTCGCTTATAGCAATCAGCCCCAGCATTTT. It translates to CASSQVISLFAYSNQPQHF.

This rearrangement joins TRBV5-6 to TRBJ2-7, with a weak D call TRBD1 (6 bases). CDR1 is SGHDT, CDR2 YYEEEE, per germline. The CDR3 runs 14 residues. V shed 6 bases and J shed 2 bases, with 15 bases lying between them. Written as DNA, the CDR3 is TGTGCCAGCACCCCGGACAGTTTCCCCTACGAGCAGTACTTC. It translates to CASTPDSFPYEQYF.

V gene TRBV2 combines with J gene TRBJ2-7; 7 positions agree with TRBD1. Germline V gene data show CDR1 as SNHLY and CDR2 as FYNNEI. This CDR3 region has 14 residues. V shed 3 bases, J shed 2 bases, and the junction held 4 bases outside the gene matches. The CDR3 sequence: CASSEQGVTYEQYF. Written as DNA, the CDR3 is TGTGCCAGCAGTGAGCAGGGGGTCACCTACGAGCAGTACTTC.

A single count supports this clone. J is TRBJ1-1 and V is TRBV10-3, with a possible D match to TRBD1 (6 bases). The V and J ends lost 6 bases and 2 bases respectively, with 13 bases between them. This CDR3 is 14 amino acids long. Germline loops: CDR1 ENHRY, CDR2 SYGVKD. The CDR3 sequence is CAISAGQPNTEAFF. The CDR3 DNA is TGTGCCATCAGCGCAGGACAGCCAAACACTGAAGCTTTCTTT.

The V call is TRBV7-3, the J call TRBJ2-5; 13 bases map to TRBD2. In germline, CDR1 is SGHTA, CDR2 FQGTGA. V was pared by 3 bases and J by 5 bases, with 0 bases of the junction left unmatched. The CDR3 has 14 amino acids. The CDR3 DNA sequence: TGTGCCAGCAGCTTGACTAGCGGGAGGGAGACCCAGTACTTC. Translating it yields CASSLTSGRETQYF.

This clone has just one count. V usage is TRBV7-9 and J usage is TRBJ1-5, with 7 bases identical to TRBD1. Unmatched junction bases numbered 15, after V lost 6 bases and J lost 4 bases. This CDR3 contains 17 residues. Germline values: CDR1 SEHNR, CDR2 FQNEAQ (reference sequence). As DNA, the CDR3 is TGTGCCAGCAGTTCTATAGAGGGGGCCGTGGAGAATCAGCCCCAGCATTTT. Translation gives CASSSIEGAVENQPQHF.

This rearrangement joins TRBV7-2 to TRBJ1-3; D is perhaps TRBD1 (6 bases). Germline V CDR1 and CDR2: SGHTA, FQGNSA. The CDR3 contains 14 residues. V was shortened by 1 base and J by 4 bases, with 8 bases between the two germline ends. The CDR3 reads CASSLGGGGNTIYF. CDR3 DNA sequence: TGTGCCAGCAGCTTAGGAGGGGGAGGAAACACCATATATTTT.

The chain employs TRBV7-2 and TRBJ1-1, with TRBD1 as a possible D gene (6 bases). V lost 1 base and J 8 bases, leaving 17 bases between the germline ends. Germline V gene lookup returns CDR1 SGHTA and CDR2 FQGNSA. The CDR3 is made up of 15 amino acids. The CDR3 DNA reads as TGTGCCAGCAGCTTAGACCGGACAGAGTTTCGAGAAGCTTTCTTT. Protein sequence: CASSLDRTEFREAFF.

The V gene is TRBV29-1, the J gene TRBJ2-1, with a possible D match to TRBD2 (5 bases). In germline, CDR1 is SQVTM, CDR2 ANQGSEA. Trimming took 7 bases from V and 0 from J, leaving 13 bases between them. There are 14 residues in the CDR3. CDR3 in DNA: TGCAGCGGTACACAGCGGTTCTCCTACAATGAGCAGTTCTTC. Protein sequence: CSGTQRFSYNEQFF.

The V call is TRBV4-1, the J call TRBJ2-2; 16 nucleotides line up with TRBD2. Trimming at V came to 1 base and at J to 3 bases, leaving 5 bases not matched to a gene. Per germline, CDR1 MGHRA and CDR2 YSYEKL. The CDR3 spans 19 residues. The CDR3 DNA sequence: TGCGCCAGCAGCCAAGGGGGACTAGCGGGAGGGCTGCACACCGGGGAGCTGTTTTTT. Amino acids: CASSQGGLAGGLHTGELFF.

The chain recombines TRBV30 with TRBJ1-1; no clear D. The CDR3 contains 11 residues. Trimming cost V 0 bases and J 6 bases, with 5 bases left between them. Germline values: CDR1 GTSNPN, CDR2 SVGIG (reference sequence). The DNA for the CDR3 is TGTGCCTGGAGTGTTCAGGCTGAAGCTTTCTTT. It translates to CAWSVQAEAFF.

This clone came up once. The chain uses TRBV7-8 and TRBJ1-2, with D unclear. CDR3 length: 11 amino acids. The V gene lost 6 bases and the J gene lost 10 bases, with 12 bases spanning the gap. CDR1 and CDR2 from the germline V gene are SGHVS and FQNEAQ. CDR3 residues: CASSPGGYYTF. CDR3 DNA: TGTGCCAGCAGTCCGGGTGGTTACTACACCTTC.

The rearrangement uses TRBV18 and TRBJ1-5; tentatively, D is TRBD1 (5 bases). Germline lookup yields CDR1 KGHSH and CDR2 LQKENI. Trimming removed 3 bases at V and 2 bases at J, with 17 bases between. The CDR3 extends over 17 amino acids. CDR3 coding DNA: TGTGCCAGCTCACCCCCGGGCAGGGTAGTCGGCAATCAGCCCCAGCATTTT. It codes for CASSPPGRVVGNQPQHF.

CDR3 sequence: CASSQDRAGRDTQYF. The CDR3 DNA sequence: TGCGCCAGCAGCCAAGATAGGGCGGGCCGGGATACGCAGTATTTT. This sequence joins TRBV4-3 and TRBJ2-3; maybe TRBD2 (5 bases). The germline V gene encodes CDR1 LGHNA and CDR2 YSLEER. The V end lost 0 bases, the J end lost 6 bases, and 13 bases lay between the germline ends. The CDR3 runs to 15 residues.

This chain uses TRBV10-3 with TRBJ1-2, with a possible D match to TRBD1 (5 bases). Trimming shortened V by 2 bases and J by 7 bases, and 11 bases separated the two germline ends. CDR3 length equals 13 residues. The germline gives CDR1 ENHRY, CDR2 SYGVKD. CDR3 sequence: CAISETAGGGYTF. The CDR3 DNA sequence: TGTGCCATCAGTGAGACGGCCGGGGGTGGCTACACCTTC.